This T cell receptor beta chain stems from a study of response to subunit inactivated influenza vaccine. Study findings and constraints: Authors suggested few new T cells are recruited by each seasonal influenza vaccination.

To note about this clonotype: Its antigen is unidentified.

Using its own MiXCR run on the RT-PCR reads, TCRdb lists one record per CDR3 protein. The sample contains about half a million distinct CDR3 sequences, about 25% of which appear only once. The receptor comes from a man aged 45-60 years who received an inactivated influenza vaccine. The material sequenced was CD4+ T cells sorted from PBMCs, taken 5 to 6 days after vaccination.

CDR3 region: CASSLSATGSNEQFF. The CDR3 DNA reads TGTGCCAGCTCTCTCTCCGCGACAGGGAGTAATGAGCAGTTCTTC. The chain joins TRBV18 to TRBJ2-1, with 7 bases that match TRBD1. After removal of 6 bases from V and 7 bases from J, the junction contained 12 bases not matched to a gene. The germline V gene encodes CDR1 KGHSH and CDR2 LQKENI. The CDR3 sequence is 15 residues long.